A single TCR beta chain is shown here with its context. The antigen remains unidentified. The same CDR3 is also encoded by other DNA sequences in this sample. These data come from a study of cytomegalovirus exposure and HLA in healthy donors. Germline V gives CDR1 LNHDA, CDR2 SQIVND (reference sequence). The CDR3 is 14 amino acids. J lost 2 bases, V lost 9 bases, and 5 bases had no gene match. Overall study findings and caveats: A further, later analysis showed that HLA-associated TCR beta chains (compared with equally common others) were more clonally expanded. Across donors, most TCRs were seen rarely, yet some public ones were widespread.

Both 60 Vbeta primers and 13 Jbeta primers went into the PCR. Produced via immunoSEQ multiplex PCR; TCRdb's table is partial and in-frame only. The sample yields approximately 160,000 clones, roughly 77% seen once. V and J are TRBV19 and TRBJ2-5; 11 bases are a match to TRBD2. Input material: PBMCs. This clonotype was sampled from a woman aged 40 to 50 in good health and CMV-seropositive. The CDR3 sequence: CASSGLAVQETQYF. The CDR3, as DNA: TGTGCCAGCTCGGGACTAGCGGTACAAGAGACCCAGTACTTC. Filled out from reference TRBV19 and TRBJ2-5, the complete variable domain reads DGGITQSPKYLFRKEGQNVTLSCEQNLNHDAMYWYRQDPGQGLRLIYYSQIVNDFQKGDIAEGYSVSREKKESFPLTVTSAQKNPTAFYLCASSGLAVQETQYFGPGTRLLVL.